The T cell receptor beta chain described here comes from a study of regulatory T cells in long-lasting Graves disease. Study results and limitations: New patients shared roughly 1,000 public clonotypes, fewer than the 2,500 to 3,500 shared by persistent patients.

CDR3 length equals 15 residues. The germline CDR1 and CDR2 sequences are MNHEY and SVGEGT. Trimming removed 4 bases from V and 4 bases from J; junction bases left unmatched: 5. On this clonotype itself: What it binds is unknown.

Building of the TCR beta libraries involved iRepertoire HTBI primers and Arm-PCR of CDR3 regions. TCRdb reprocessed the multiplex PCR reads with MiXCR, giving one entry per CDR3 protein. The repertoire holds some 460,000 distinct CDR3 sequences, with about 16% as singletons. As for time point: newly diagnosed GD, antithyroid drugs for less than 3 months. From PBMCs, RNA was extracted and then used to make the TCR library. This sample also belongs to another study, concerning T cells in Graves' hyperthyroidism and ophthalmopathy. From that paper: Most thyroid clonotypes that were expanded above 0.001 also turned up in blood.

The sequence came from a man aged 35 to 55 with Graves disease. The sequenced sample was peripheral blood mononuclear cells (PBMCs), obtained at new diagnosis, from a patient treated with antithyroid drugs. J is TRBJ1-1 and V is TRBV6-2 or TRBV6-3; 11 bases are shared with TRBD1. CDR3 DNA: TGTGCCAGCAGTTGGGGCGGGACAGGGGGCACTGAAGCTTTCTTT. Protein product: CASSWGGTGGTEAFF.